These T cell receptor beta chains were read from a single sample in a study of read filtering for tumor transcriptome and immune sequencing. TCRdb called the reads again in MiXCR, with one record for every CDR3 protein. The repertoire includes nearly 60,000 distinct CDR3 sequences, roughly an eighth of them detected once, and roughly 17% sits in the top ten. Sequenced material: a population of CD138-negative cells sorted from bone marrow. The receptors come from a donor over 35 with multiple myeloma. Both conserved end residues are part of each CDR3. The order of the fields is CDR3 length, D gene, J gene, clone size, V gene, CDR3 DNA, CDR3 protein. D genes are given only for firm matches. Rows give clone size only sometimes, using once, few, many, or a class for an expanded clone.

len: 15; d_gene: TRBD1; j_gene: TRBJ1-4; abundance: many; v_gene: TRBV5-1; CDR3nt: TGCGCCAGCAGGACAGGGGTTATGGGACAAGAAAAACTGTTTTTT; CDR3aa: CASRTGVMGQEKLFF
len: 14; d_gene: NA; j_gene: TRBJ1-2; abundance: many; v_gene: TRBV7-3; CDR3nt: TGTGCCAGCAGCTTATCGTCTCAGAACTATGGCTACACCTTC; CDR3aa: CASSLSSQNYGYTF
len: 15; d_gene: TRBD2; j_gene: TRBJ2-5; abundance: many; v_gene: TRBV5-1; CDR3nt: TGCGCCAGCAGCTTAGTAGCGGGGGGGCCGGAGACCCAGTACTTC; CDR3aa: CASSLVAGGPETQYF
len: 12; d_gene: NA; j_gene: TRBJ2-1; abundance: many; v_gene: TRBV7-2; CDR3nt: TGTGCCAGCTCCTACCCAGGGATGGGCCAGTTCTTC; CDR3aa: CASSYPGMGQFF
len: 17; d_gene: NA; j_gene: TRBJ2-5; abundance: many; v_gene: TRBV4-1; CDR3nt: TGCGCCAGCAGCCATGTGCGGGGAGGGGGAAATCAAGAGACCCAGTACTTC; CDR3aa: CASSHVRGGGNQETQYF
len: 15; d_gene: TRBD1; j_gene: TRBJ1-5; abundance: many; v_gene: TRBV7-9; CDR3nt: TGTGCCAGCAGCGGGACAGGGTATAGCAATCAGCCCCAGCATTTT; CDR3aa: CASSGTGYSNQPQHF
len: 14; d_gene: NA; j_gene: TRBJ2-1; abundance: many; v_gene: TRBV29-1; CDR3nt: TGCAGCGTTGGCGGGACCTACCTTTACAATGAGCAGTTCTTC; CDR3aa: CSVGGTYLYNEQFF
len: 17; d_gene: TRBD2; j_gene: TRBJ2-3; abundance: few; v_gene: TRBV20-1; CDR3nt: TGCAGTGCCGTTCGACTAGCGGGGGGGTGGGGCACAGATACGCAGTATTTT; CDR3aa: CSAVRLAGGWGTDTQYF
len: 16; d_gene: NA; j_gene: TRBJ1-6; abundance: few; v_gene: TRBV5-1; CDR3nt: TGCGCCAGCAGTCCTGCCGGGCCCACCGGCAATTCACCCCTCCACTTT; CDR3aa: CASSPAGPTGNSPLHF
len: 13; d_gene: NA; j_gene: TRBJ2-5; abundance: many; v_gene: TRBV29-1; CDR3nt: TGCAGCGTTGAAGAGCACTCGATGGGGACCCAGTACTTC; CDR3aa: CSVEEHSMGTQYF
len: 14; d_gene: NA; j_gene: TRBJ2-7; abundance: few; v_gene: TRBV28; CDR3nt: TGTGCCAGCACAGATTTCGGTCCCGTCTACGAGCAGTACTTC; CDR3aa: CASTDFGPVYEQYF
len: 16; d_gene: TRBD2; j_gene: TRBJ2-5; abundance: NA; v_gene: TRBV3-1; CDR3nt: TGTGCCAGCAGCCAAGGGATAGCGGGGGCACAAGAGACCCAGTACTTC; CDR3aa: CASSQGIAGAQETQYF
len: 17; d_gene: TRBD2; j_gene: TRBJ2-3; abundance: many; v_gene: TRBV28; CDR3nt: TGTGCCAGCAGACAAATCACGGGGGGGGAGAATGCAGATACGCAGTATTTT; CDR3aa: CASRQITGGENADTQYF
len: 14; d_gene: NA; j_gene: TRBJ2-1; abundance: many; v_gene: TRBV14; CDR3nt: TGTGCCAGCAGCCGACAATTTTCCTACAATGAGCAGTTCTTC; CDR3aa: CASSRQFSYNEQFF
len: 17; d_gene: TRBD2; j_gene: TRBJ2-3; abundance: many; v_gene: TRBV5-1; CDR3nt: TGCGCCAGCAGCTTGGGCCACCTAAGCGGGGGGATAGATACGCAGTATTTT; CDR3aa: CASSLGHLSGGIDTQYF
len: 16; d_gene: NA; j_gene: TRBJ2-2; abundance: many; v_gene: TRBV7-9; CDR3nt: TGTGCCAGCAGCTTAGGGCTGGCGGGGATCACCGGGGAGCTGTTTTTT; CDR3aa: CASSLGLAGITGELFF
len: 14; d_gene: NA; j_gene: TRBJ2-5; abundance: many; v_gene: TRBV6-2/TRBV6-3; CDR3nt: TGTGCCAGCAGTTACTCGAGGGTAGTGCGGACCCAGTACTTC; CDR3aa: CASSYSRVVRTQYF
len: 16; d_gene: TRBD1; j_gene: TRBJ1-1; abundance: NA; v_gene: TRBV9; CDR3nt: TGTGCCAGCAGCGCCAGGACAGGGAAGTTGGGCACTGAAGCTTTCTTT; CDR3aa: CASSARTGKLGTEAFF
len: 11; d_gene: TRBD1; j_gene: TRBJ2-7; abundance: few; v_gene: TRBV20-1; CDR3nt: TGCAGTGCAGGGGACAGGGGCGAGCAGTACTTC; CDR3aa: CSAGDRGEQYF
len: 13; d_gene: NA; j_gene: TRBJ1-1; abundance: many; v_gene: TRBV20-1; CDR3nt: TGCAGTGCTAGAGGGGGCGGGAACACTGAAGCTTTCTTT; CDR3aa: CSARGGGNTEAFF
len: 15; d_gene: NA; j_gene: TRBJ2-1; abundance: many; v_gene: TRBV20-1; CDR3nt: TGCAGTGCTAGCGGCGCGGGGCTAAACTACAATGAGCAGCTCTTC; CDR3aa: CSASGAGLNYNEQLF
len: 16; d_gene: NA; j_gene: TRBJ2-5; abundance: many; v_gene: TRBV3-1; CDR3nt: TGTGCCAGCAGCCAAAGGGCCGCACGGAGTATGGAGGACCAGTACTTC; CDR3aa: CASSQRAARSMEDQYF
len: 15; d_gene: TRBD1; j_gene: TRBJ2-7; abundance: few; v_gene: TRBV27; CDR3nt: TGTGCCAGCACTCGCGACAGGGGGGGCATCAACGAGCAGTACTTC; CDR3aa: CASTRDRGGINEQYF
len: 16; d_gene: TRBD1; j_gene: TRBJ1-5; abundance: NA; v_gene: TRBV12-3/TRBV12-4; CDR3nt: TGTGCCAGCAGTTCGGGACAGGCGTATAGCAATCAGCCCCAGCATTTT; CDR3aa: CASSSGQAYSNQPQHF
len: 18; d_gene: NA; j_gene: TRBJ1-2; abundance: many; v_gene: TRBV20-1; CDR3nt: TGCAGTGCTAGAGATGTCAAAGACAAGGGGCCGCCGAACTATGGCTACACCTTC; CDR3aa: CSARDVKDKGPPNYGYTF
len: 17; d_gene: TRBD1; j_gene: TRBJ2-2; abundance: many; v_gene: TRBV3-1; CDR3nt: TGTGCCAGCAGCCCGAACTTGGGACAGACGAACACCGGGGAGCTGTTTTTT; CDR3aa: CASSPNLGQTNTGELFF
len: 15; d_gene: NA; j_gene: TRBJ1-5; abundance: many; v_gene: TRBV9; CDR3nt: TGTGCCAGCAGCGTAGGGGGGTTAGACAATCAGCCCCAGCATTTT; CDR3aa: CASSVGGLDNQPQHF
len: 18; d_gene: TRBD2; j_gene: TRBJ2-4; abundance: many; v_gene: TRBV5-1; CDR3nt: TGCGCCAGCAGCTTGATCGGGACTAGCGGGGTCGGGCAGGACATTCAGTACTTC; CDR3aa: CASSLIGTSGVGQDIQYF
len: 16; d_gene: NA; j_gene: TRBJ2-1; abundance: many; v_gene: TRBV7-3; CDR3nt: TGTGCCAGCAGCTTAAGACGAGAGGGAAAATACAATGAGCAGTTCTTC; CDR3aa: CASSLRREGKYNEQFF
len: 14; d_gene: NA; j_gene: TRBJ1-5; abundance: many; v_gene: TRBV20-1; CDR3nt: TGCAGTGCTAGAGGGGGGGCTAGCAATCAGCCCCAGCATTTT; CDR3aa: CSARGGASNQPQHF
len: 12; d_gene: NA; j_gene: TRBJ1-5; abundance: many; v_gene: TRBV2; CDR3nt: TGTGCCAGCAGACCAGGGGCGGGGGATCAGCATTTT; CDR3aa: CASRPGAGDQHF
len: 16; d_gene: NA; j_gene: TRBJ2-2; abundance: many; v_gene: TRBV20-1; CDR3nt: TGCAGTGCTAGAGATGCCGGGGGCGCTGGGACCGGGGAGCTGTTTTTT; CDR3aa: CSARDAGGAGTGELFF
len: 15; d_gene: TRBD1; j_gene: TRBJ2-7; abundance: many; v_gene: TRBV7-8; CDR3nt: TGTGCCAGCAGCCCGGACCGGGACAGGGGCCGCCTGAGGTACTTC; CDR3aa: CASSPDRDRGRLRYF
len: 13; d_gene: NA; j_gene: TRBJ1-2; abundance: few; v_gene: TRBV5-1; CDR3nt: TGCGCCAGCAGCGATGTGATTAACTATGGCTACACCTTC; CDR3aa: CASSDVINYGYTF
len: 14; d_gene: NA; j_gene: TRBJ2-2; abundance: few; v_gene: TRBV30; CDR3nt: TGTGCCTGGAGCAAACAGGGATTCACCGGGGAGCTGTTTTTT; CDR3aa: CAWSKQGFTGELFF
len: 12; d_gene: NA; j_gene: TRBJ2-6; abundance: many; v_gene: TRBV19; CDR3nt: TGTGCCTGTGGGGCTGGGGCCAACGTCCTGACTTTC; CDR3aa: CACGAGANVLTF
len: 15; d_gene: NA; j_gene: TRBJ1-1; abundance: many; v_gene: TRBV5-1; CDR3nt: TGCGCCAGCAGCTTGTCTCTTAGTGGCGCCGGTGAAGCTTTCTTT; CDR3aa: CASSLSLSGAGEAFF
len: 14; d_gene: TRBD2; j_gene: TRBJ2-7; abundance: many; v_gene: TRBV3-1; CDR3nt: TGTGCCAGCAGGCCTAGCGGGGGGGCCTACGAGCAGTACTTC; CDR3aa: CASRPSGGAYEQYF
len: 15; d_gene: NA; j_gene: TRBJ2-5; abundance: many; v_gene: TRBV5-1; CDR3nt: TGCGCCAGCAGCTTGGCCGAAACAGGCCAAGAGACCCAGTACTTC; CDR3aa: CASSLAETGQETQYF
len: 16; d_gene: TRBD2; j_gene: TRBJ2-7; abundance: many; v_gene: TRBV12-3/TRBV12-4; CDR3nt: TGTGCCAGCAGTTTAGGGGGCGGGGGGTTCCTCTACGAGCAGTACTTC; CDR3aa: CASSLGGGGFLYEQYF
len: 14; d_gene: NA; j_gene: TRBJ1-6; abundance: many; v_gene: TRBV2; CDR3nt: TGTGCCAGCAGCGCAGGGGCCAGTAATTCACCCCTCCACTTT; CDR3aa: CASSAGASNSPLHF
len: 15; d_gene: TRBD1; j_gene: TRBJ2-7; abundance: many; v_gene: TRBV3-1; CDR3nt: TGTGCCAGCAGCCAAGATGGGACAGGTCGCTACGAGCAGTACTTC; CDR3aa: CASSQDGTGRYEQYF
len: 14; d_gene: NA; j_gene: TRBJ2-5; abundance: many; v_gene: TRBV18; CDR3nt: TGTGCCAGCTCACCTGGACAGTCTCAAGAGACCCAGTACTTC; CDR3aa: CASSPGQSQETQYF
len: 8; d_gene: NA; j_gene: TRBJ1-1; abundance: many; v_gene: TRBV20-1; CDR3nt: TGCAGAGCTACCTCTGCTTTCTTT; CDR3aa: CRATSAFF
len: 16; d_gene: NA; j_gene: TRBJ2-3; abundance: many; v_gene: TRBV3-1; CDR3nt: TGTGCCAGCAGCCACTTGACCCAAACCCCCACAGATACGCAGTATTTT; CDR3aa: CASSHLTQTPTDTQYF
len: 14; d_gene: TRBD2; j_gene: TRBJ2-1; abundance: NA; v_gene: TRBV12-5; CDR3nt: TGTGCTAGTGCTCTAGCGGGGGGTTGGAATGAGCAGTTCTTC; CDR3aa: CASALAGGWNEQFF
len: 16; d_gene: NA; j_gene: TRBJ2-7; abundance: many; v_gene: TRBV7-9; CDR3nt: TGTGCCAGCAGCTTAGAGGTCGACAGGCCGACTTACGAGCAGTACTTC; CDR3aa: CASSLEVDRPTYEQYF
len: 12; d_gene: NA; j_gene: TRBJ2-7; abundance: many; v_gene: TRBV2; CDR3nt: TGTGCCAGCTCCAACGGCAGGGGTGAGCAGTACTTC; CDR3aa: CASSNGRGEQYF
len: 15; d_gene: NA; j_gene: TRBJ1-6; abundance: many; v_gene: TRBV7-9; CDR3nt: TGTGCCAGCAGCCCGGTCCAGGGAGGGAATTCACCCCTCCACTTT; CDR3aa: CASSPVQGGNSPLHF
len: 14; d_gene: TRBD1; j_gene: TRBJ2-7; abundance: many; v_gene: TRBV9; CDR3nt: TGTGCCAGCAGCAGGGGACAGGGAGGGGACGAGCAGTACTTC; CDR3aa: CASSRGQGGDEQYF
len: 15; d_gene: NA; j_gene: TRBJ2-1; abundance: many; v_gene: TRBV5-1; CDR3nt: TGCGCCAGCAGCTTGGCTGACAGAGCCTACAATGAGCAGTTCTTC; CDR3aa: CASSLADRAYNEQFF
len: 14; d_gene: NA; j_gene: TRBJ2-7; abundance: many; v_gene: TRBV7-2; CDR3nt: TGTGCCAGCAGCTCCGGGCTACCCGGTAAGGAGCAGTACTTC; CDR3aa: CASSSGLPGKEQYF
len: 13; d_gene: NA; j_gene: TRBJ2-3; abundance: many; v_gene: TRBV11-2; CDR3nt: TGTGCCAGCAGTTGGGGACCAACAGATACGCAGTATTTT; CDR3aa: CASSWGPTDTQYF